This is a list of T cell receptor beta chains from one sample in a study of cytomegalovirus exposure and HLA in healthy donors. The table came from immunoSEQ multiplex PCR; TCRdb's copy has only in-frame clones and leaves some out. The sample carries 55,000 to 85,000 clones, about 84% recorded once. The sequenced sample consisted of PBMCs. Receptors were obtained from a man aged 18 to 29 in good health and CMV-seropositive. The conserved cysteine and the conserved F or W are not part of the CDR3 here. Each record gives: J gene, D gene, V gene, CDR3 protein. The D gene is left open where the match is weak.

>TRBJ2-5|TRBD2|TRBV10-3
AISLTSGGAEETQY
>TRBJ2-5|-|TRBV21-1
ASSKDRVETQY
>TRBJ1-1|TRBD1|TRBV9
ASSPRTGGNTEAF
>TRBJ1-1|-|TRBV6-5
ASSYSPGMNTEAF
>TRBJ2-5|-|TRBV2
ASSVDSGWGDQETQY
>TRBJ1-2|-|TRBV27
ASRRDGNYGYT
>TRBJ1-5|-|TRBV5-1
ASSLAGPQPQH
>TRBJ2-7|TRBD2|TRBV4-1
ASSQGGGLDGYEQY
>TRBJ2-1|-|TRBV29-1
SVEVQGAYNEQF
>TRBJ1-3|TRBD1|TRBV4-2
ASSQDRDSVYTIY
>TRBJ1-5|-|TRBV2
ASSERPGVLNQPQH
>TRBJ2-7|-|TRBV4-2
ASSQDSTGVTREQY
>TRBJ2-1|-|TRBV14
ASSQSRGNEQF
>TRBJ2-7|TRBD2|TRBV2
AMRGGGPYEQY
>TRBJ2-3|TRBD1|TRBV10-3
AIMVAGGGTDTQY
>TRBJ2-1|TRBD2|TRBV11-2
ASSSSGSAYNEQF
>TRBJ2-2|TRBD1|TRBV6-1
ASRDRGDTGELF
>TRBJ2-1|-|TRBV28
ASSHARDYNEQF
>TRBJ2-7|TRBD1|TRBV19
ASGPGQGSYEQY
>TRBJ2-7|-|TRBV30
AWSPQGWDEQY
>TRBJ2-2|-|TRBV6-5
ASRPGGDTGELF
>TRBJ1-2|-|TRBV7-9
ASSPAGWDYGYT
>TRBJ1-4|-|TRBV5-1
ASSTGATATNEKLF
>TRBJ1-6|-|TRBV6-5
ASSRQSGSPLH
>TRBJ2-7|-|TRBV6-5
ASKQVYEQY
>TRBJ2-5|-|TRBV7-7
ASSQSGNNGETQY
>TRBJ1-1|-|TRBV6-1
ASNDWGQMNTEAF
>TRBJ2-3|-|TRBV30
AWSASGLMGTDTQY
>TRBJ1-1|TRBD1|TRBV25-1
ASSRQGAAEAF
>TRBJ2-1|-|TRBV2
ASSRTESSYNEQF
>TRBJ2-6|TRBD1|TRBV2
ASRPGQGRAGANVLT
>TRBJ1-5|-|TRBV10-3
AISDGAEGNQPQH
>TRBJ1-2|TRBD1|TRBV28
ASSLGQGANGYT
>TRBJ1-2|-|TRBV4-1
ASSQGDTLNYGYT
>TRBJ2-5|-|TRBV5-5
ASSLRGLDLQETQY